This is a list of T cell receptor beta chains from one sample in a study of radiotherapy plus CTLA-4 blockade in lung cancer. Sequenced by immunoSEQ multiplex PCR; TCRdb stores in-frame clones only, minus some. The repertoire consists of 90,000 to 100,000 clones, with about 70% occurring once and the leading ten covering around 2.7%. Sequencing used peripheral blood, obtained from a patient treated with radiotherapy plus ipilimumab. The receptors come from a human donor with non-small cell lung cancer who had a partial response to radiotherapy plus ipilimumab. Some clones in this sample may be carry-over from other donors' samples. The CDR3 runs from the conserved cysteine through the conserved F or W. The order of the fields is CDR3 protein, V gene, J gene.

CDR3: CASSEFGTGGATFF
V: TRBV25-1
J: TRBJ1-1

CDR3: CAWMSGGTGELFF
V: TRBV30
J: TRBJ2-2

CDR3: CASSQSRDRGSGANVLTF
V: TRBV23-1
J: TRBJ2-6

CDR3: CSARVLTDTQYF
V: TRBV29-1
J: TRBJ2-3

CDR3: CATREFNSPLHF
V: TRBV10-3
J: TRBJ1-6

CDR3: CASSPGSGPPGDTQYF
V: TRBV7-9
J: TRBJ2-3

CDR3: CASSSQLGTDYEQYF
V: TRBV5-1
J: TRBJ2-7

CDR3: CASSILAGAPYEQYF
V: TRBV19
J: -

CDR3: CASSIGRQANQPQHF
V: TRBV19
J: TRBJ1-5

CDR3: CASSVGSPGQISTDTQYF
V: TRBV9
J: TRBJ2-3

CDR3: CASSPLVAEENTEAFF
V: TRBV21-1
J: TRBJ1-1

CDR3: CASSLSRVRLGAGELFF
V: TRBV27
J: TRBJ2-2

CDR3: CSSAREYEQYF
V: TRBV18
J: TRBJ2-7

CDR3: CAWSVYGTGGEKLFF
V: TRBV30
J: TRBJ1-4

CDR3: CASSLRLAAYNEQFF
V: TRBV7-8
J: TRBJ2-1

CDR3: CASSEDRYGYTF
V: TRBV28
J: TRBJ1-2

CDR3: CASSSRQFSGNTIYF
V: TRBV5-5
J: TRBJ1-3

CDR3: CASSGRTGLSGNTIYF
V: TRBV6-1
J: TRBJ1-3

CDR3: CASSIMPDQPQHF
V: TRBV19
J: TRBJ1-5